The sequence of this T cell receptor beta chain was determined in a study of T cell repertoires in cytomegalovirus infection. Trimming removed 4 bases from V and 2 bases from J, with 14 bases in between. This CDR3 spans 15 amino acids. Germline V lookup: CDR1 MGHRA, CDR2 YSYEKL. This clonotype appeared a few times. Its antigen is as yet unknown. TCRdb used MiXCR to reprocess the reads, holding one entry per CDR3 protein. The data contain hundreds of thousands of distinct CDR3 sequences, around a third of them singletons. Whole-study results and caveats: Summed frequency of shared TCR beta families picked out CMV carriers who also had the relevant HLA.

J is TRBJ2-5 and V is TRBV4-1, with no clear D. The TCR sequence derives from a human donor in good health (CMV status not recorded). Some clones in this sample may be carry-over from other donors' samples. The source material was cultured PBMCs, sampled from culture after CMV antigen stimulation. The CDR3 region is CASSRHLGRQETQYF. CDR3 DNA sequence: TGCGCCAGCAGCCGCCATCTCGGGCGGCAAGAGACCCAGTACTTC.